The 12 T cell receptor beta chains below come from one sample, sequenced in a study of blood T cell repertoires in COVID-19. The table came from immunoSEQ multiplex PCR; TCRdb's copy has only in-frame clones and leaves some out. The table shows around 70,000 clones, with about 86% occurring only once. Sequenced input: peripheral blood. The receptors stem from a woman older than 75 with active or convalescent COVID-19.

CDR3 protein: CASSEALYRAGGRYGYTF. The DNA of the CDR3 is TGTGCCAGCAGTGAAGCGCTTTACCGTGCCGGAGGGCGATATGGCTACACCTTC. The chain joins TRBV6-1 to TRBJ1-2, with no clear D. V gave up 0 bases and J gave up 5 bases, with 22 bases separating them. This CDR3 spans 18 amino acids. Looked up from germline, CDR1 is MNHNS and CDR2 is SASEGT.

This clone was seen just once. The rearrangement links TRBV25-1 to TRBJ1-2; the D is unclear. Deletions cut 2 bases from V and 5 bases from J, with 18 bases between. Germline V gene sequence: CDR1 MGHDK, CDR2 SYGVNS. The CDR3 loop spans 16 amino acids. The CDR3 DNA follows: TGTGCCAGCAGTGAAGTTACGGCCTCGGCCGGGTATGGCTACACCTTC. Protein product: CASSEVTASAGYGYTF.

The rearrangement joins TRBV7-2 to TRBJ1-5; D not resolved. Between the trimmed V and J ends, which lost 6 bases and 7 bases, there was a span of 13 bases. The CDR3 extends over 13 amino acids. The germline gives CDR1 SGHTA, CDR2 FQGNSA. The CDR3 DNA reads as TGTGCCAGCAGTGTGGGAGGAGGGCAGCCCCAGCATTTT. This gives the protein CASSVGGGQPQHF.

Written as DNA, the CDR3 is TGTGCCACCAGCAGAGATTTGGGCGGGGGGGTGAAAGAGCAGTTCTTC. Protein sequence: CATSRDLGGGVKEQFF. The rearrangement joins TRBV15 to TRBJ2-1; 9 nucleotides align to TRBD2. CDR3 length: 16 residues. Germline-derived CDR1 and CDR2 are LNHNV and YYDKDF (reference sequence). Trimming took 0 bases from V and 10 from J; bases not matched to a gene: 10.

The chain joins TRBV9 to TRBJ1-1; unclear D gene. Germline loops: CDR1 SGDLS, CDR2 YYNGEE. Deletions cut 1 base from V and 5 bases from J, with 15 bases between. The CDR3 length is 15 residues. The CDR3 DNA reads TGTGCCAGCAGCGTAACGGGCCGGGGAGAGACTGAAGCTTTCTTT. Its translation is CASSVTGRGETEAFF. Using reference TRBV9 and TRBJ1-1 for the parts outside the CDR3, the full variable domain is DSGVTQTPKHLITATGQRVTLRCSPRSGDLSVYWYQQSLDQGLQFLIQYYNGEERAKGNILERFSAQQFPDLHSELNLSSLELGDSALYFCASSVTGRGETEAFFGQGTRLTVV.

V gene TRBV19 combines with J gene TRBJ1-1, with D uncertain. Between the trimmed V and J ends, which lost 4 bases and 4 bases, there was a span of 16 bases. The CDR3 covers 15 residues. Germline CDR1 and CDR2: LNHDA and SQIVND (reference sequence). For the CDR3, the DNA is TGTGCCAGTAGTACCATGGAGGGCTTAGGCACTGAAGCTTTCTTT. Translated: CASSTMEGLGTEAFF.

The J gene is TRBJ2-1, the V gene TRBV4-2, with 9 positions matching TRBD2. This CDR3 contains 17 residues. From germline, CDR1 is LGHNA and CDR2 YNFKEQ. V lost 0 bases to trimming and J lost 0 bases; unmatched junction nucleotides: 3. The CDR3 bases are TGTGCCAGCAGCCAAGATCAGCGGGAGGACTCCTACAATGAGCAGTTCTTC. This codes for CASSQDQREDSYNEQFF.

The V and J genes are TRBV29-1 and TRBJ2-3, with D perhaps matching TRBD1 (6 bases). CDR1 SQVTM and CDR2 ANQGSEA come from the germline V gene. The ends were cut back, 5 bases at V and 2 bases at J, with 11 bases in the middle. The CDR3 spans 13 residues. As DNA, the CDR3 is TGCAGCGTTCGCAGGGACAACACAGATACGCAGTATTTT. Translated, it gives CSVRRDNTDTQYF.

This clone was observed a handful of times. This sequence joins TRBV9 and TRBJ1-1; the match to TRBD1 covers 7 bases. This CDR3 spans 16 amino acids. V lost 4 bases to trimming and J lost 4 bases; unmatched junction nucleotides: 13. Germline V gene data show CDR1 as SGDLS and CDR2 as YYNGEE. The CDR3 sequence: CASSSGGGGRVTEAFF. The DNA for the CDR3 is TGTGCCAGCAGCTCCGGCGGAGGGGGCAGGGTCACTGAAGCTTTCTTT.

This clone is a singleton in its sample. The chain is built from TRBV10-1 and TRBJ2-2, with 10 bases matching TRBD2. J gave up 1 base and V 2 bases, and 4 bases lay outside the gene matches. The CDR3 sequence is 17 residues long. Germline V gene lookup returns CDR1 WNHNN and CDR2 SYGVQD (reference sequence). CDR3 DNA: TGCGCCAGCAGTGAGGGGGGACTAGCGAAGAACACCGGGGAGCTGTTTTTT. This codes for CASSEGGLAKNTGELFF.

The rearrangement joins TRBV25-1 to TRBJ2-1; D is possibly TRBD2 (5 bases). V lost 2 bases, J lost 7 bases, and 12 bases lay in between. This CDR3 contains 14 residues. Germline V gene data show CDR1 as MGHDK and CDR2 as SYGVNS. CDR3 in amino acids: CASSEQGGVNEQFF. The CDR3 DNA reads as TGTGCCAGCAGTGAACAAGGAGGAGTAAATGAGCAGTTCTTC.

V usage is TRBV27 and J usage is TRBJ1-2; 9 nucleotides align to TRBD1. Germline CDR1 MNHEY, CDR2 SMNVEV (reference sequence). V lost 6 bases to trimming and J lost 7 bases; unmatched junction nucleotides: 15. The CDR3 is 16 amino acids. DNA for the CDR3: TGTGCCAGCAGCTCACAGGGGACAGGGTTCATTCGTGGCTACACCTTC. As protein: CASSSQGTGFIRGYTF.